The 13 T cell receptor beta chains reported below all come from one sample, sequenced in a study of blood T cell repertoires in COVID-19. Generated by immunoSEQ multiplex PCR, the TCRdb table keeps only in-frame clones and is missing some. The sample has about 140,000 clones, 87% seen once. The sequencing input was peripheral blood. Receptors were obtained from a human donor in a cohort sampled during active COVID-19.

This sequence joins TRBV30 and TRBJ1-2, with 9 bases matching TRBD1. Germline CDR1 reads GTSNPN; CDR2 reads SVGIG (reference sequence). Unmatched junction bases numbered 5, after V lost 3 bases and J lost 3 bases. This CDR3 is built from 14 residues. The CDR3 here is CAWRGTGRDYGYTF. The DNA of the CDR3 is TGTGCCTGGAGGGGGACAGGGAGGGACTATGGCTACACCTTC.

V gene TRBV27 combines with J gene TRBJ2-3; 7 bases map to TRBD2. The CDR3 is 14 residues long. CDR1 MNHEY and CDR2 SMNVEV come from the germline V gene (reference sequence). With V trimmed by 2 bases and J by 8 bases, 7 bases remained unmatched. This CDR3 reads CASSLAAGIGTQYF. For the CDR3, the DNA is TGTGCCAGCAGTTTAGCAGCGGGGATAGGTACGCAGTATTTT.

CDR3 residues: CATSRDGTSGTDTQYF. In nucleotides, the CDR3 is TGTGCCACCAGCAGAGATGGGACTAGCGGGACAGATACGCAGTATTTT. The V and J genes are TRBV15 and TRBJ2-3; TRBD2 matches at 12 bases. The CDR3 spans 16 residues. The V gene's germline CDR1 is LNHNV and CDR2 YYDKDF (reference sequence). V lost 0 bases to trimming and J lost 3 bases; unmatched junction nucleotides: 1.

This clone turned up a few times. This chain uses TRBV4-1 with TRBJ2-5; perhaps TRBD2 as D (5 bases). The V end lost 3 bases, the J end lost 5 bases, and 10 bases lay between the germline ends. This CDR3 is built from 13 residues. The V gene's germline CDR1 is MGHRA and CDR2 YSYEKL. CDR3 sequence (DNA): TGCGCCAGCAGCCAGCTAAGCGGTGAGACCCAGTACTTC. This encodes CASSQLSGETQYF.

The chain is built from TRBV27 and TRBJ1-2; weak D call: TRBD1 (6 bases). The germline gives CDR1 MNHEY, CDR2 SMNVEV (reference sequence). The CDR3 is made up of 14 amino acids. V lost 5 bases to trimming and J lost 8 bases, with 18 bases between them. CDR3 DNA: TGTGCCAGCAGTACCCGGGACACAGGCGTGGGCTACACCTTC. The encoded protein is CASSTRDTGVGYTF.

The V call is TRBV19, the J call TRBJ1-2; D possibly corresponds to TRBD1 (6 bases). The germline V gene has CDR1 LNHDA and CDR2 SQIVND (reference sequence). CDR3 length: 14 residues. Deletions cut 5 bases from V and 6 bases from J, with 16 bases between. The CDR3 region has the DNA TGTGCCAGTAGTCGGGGAACAGGGTGGGATGGCTACACCTTC. Translated: CASSRGTGWDGYTF.

J is TRBJ2-7 and V is TRBV19; 14 positions match TRBD2. Germline V gene data show CDR1 as LNHDA and CDR2 as SQIVND (reference sequence). The V gene end was trimmed by 10 bases and the J gene end by 9 bases; junction bases not matched to a gene: 8. This CDR3 contains 13 residues. The CDR3: CANGTSGRGGQYF. Written as DNA, the CDR3 is TGTGCCAACGGGACTAGCGGGAGAGGGGGGCAGTACTTC.

This chain connects TRBV6-5 to TRBJ2-7; 10 nucleotides match TRBD2. V dropped 6 bases and J dropped 3; count of bases not matched to a gene: 5. CDR1 MNHEY and CDR2 SVGAGI come from the germline V gene. There are 14 residues in the CDR3. Here the CDR3 DNA reads TGTGCCAGCAGGTGGGGGACTAGCGACTACGAGCAGTACTTC. Protein sequence: CASRWGTSDYEQYF.

The chain employs TRBV10-3 and TRBJ2-5; D is ambiguous. CDR1 is ENHRY, CDR2 SYGVKD, per germline. The CDR3 has 15 amino acids. Trimming stripped 0 bases from V and 5 bases from J, with 13 bases between. In nucleotides, the CDR3 is TGTGCCATCAGTGAGTCCACCCTAAGAGAGGAGACCCAGTACTTC. As protein: CAISESTLREETQYF.

The chain recombines TRBV7-2 with TRBJ1-2; 7 bases are shared with TRBD1. The ends lost 5 bases at V and 1 base at J; junction bases unmatched: 7. CDR1 is SGHTA, CDR2 FQGNSA, per germline. The CDR3 contains 15 residues. The CDR3 loop is CASSQQGQGNYGYTF. CDR3 DNA: TGTGCCAGCAGCCAACAGGGGCAGGGTAACTATGGCTACACCTTC. Complete variable domain (other parts from reference TRBV7-2 and TRBJ1-2): GAGVSQSPSNKVTEKGKDVELRCDPISGHTALYWYRQSLGQGLEFLIYFQGNSAPDKSGLPSDRFSAERTGGSVSTLTIQRTQQEDSAVYLCASSQQGQGNYGYTFGSGTRLTVV.

The V and J genes are TRBV5-5 and TRBJ2-1, with TRBD1 matching over 8 bases. The CDR3 has 15 amino acids. V was clipped by 4 bases and J by 2 bases; unmatched bases: 5. Germline values: CDR1 SGHKS, CDR2 YYEKEE (reference sequence). This CDR3 is CASSRTGIPYNEQFF. The CDR3 nucleotides read TGTGCCAGCAGCCGGACAGGGATCCCCTACAATGAGCAGTTCTTC.

As regards this clone: This may stem from a read error, because a much larger clone lies one nucleotide away. The chain employs TRBV27 and TRBJ1-1; D remains ambiguous. The V and J ends lost 6 bases and 0 bases respectively, with 11 bases between them. Germline loops: CDR1 MNHEY, CDR2 SMNVEV (reference sequence). This CDR3 region has 14 residues. This CDR3 is CASSRRSLNTEAFF. CDR3 DNA sequence: TGTGCCAGCAGCCGGAGGTCCTTGAACACTGAAGCTTTCTTT.

The gene calls are TRBV6-5 and TRBJ2-7, with TRBD2 matching 7 bases. V shed 5 bases, J shed 2 bases, and the junction held 3 bases outside the gene matches. Germline V CDR1 and CDR2: MNHEY, SVGAGI. The CDR3 extends over 13 amino acids. The chain's CDR3 is CASSPSGTYEQYF. CDR3 DNA sequence: TGTGCCAGCAGTCCTAGCGGAACCTACGAGCAGTACTTC.